The rows below give T cell receptor beta chains drawn from one sample of a study of control samples from healthy donors and cancer patients. The protocol was immunoSEQ multiplex PCR, while the TCRdb copy is restricted to in-frame clones and leaves out a portion. The table includes about 79,000 clones, 80% to 95% detected once. The sample was PBMCs. The receptor source for this set is a woman between 40 and 55 years old with lung cancer. Each CDR3 is given with its conserved first and last residue. Each record gives: D gene, V gene, clone size, J gene, CDR3 DNA, CDR3 protein. The D gene is left open where the match is weak. The size of a clone is reported for some rows only, either as once, few or many, or as a class for expanded clones.

>-|TRBV24-1|-|TRBJ2-1
TGTGCCACCAGTTCAGGGTTACCCTACAATGAGCAGTTCTTC
CATSSGLPYNEQFF
>TRBD1|TRBV29-1|once|TRBJ2-7
TGCAGCGTTGGACGGGACCCAGGGGGTAACGAGCAGTACTTC
CSVGRDPGGNEQYF
>-|TRBV5-5|-|TRBJ2-3
TGTGCCAGCAGCTTGGTAGCCACAGATACGCAGTATTTT
CASSLVATDTQYF
>-|TRBV6-1|-|TRBJ1-6
TGTGCCAGCAGTGGGACAGTGTCTCTTACGGGCGGGTCACCCCTCCACTTT
CASSGTVSLTGGSPLHF
>-|TRBV24-1|-|TRBJ1-1
TGTGCCACCGCCAAGGGTAACACTGAAGCTTTCTTT
CATAKGNTEAFF
>-|TRBV19|-|TRBJ1-2
TGTGCCAGTAATCAGGGAAATAACTATGGCTACACCTTC
CASNQGNNYGYTF
>TRBD1|TRBV7-8|-|TRBJ2-2
TGTGCCAGCAGCTTAGTAAGTAATACCGGGACAGTGAACACCGGGGAGCTGTTTTTT
CASSLVSNTGTVNTGELFF
>-|TRBV18|-|TRBJ1-2
TGTGCCAGCTCACCTAACAGGCTCTTTGAGACAGATCATGGCTACACCTTC
CASSPNRLFETDHGYTF
>TRBD1|TRBV18|-|TRBJ1-2
TGTGCCAGCTCGGCCACCGGGACAGGGGGCGCCTCTAACTATGGCTACACCTTC
CASSATGTGGASNYGYTF
>-|TRBV5-1|once|TRBJ1-1
TGCGCCAGCAGCTTGGCCCCCGGACAGCTCGAAGCTTTCTTT
CASSLAPGQLEAFF
>-|TRBV5-8|-|TRBJ2-5
TGTGCCAGCAGCCTCGCCTGGGCCCGGGAAGAGACCCAGTACTTC
CASSLAWAREETQYF
>TRBD1|TRBV5-1|-|TRBJ2-7
TGCGCCAGCAGCCGCCGCGGACAGGGGAACGCCCTCAGCTCCTACGAGCAGTACTTC
CASSRRGQGNALSSYEQYF
>-|TRBV6-5|-|TRBJ2-7
TGTGCCAGCAACTTATTTCGGACATCGTTGGACGAGCAGTACTTC
CASNLFRTSLDEQYF
>-|TRBV3-1/TRBV3-2|-|TRBJ1-1
TGTGCCAGCAGCCAAGGACCGGTGGGGAGGACTGAAGCTTTCTTT
CASSQGPVGRTEAFF
>-|TRBV6-5|-|TRBJ1-2
TGTGCCAGCACCAGGGCGCCCCGCTATGGCTACACCTTC
CASTRAPRYGYTF
>TRBD1|TRBV11-1|-|TRBJ2-3
TGTGCCAGCACCGCCCCTTTATTCGACAGGGGAGATACGCAGTATTTT
CASTAPLFDRGDTQYF
>TRBD2|TRBV29-1|-|TRBJ2-5
TGCAGCGTGTCCTCTAGCGGGGGGTCAGAGACCCAGTACTTC
CSVSSSGGSETQYF
>-|TRBV2|-|TRBJ1-2
TGTGCCAGCAGTGTTGTAGAGTCGGCTGTCTATGGCTACACCTTC
CASSVVESAVYGYTF
>-|TRBV18|-|TRBJ1-1
TGTGCCAGCTCACCAGGAAACACTGAAGCTTTCTTT
CASSPGNTEAFF
>-|TRBV7-7|-|TRBJ2-2
TGTGCTAGCAGCACTCGGGACACCGGGGAGCTGTTTTTT
CASSTRDTGELFF
>-|TRBV12-3/TRBV12-4|-|TRBJ1-2
TGTGCCAGCAGTTTAACAGGGGGCTACACCTTC
CASSLTGGYTF
>-|TRBV7-3|-|TRBJ1-3
TGTGCCAGCGCATCCGCTGGAGGGTCGAACACCATATATTTT
CASASAGGSNTIYF
>-|TRBV14|-|TRBJ1-6
TGTGCCAGCAGCCTCCAATTGGCTAATTCACCCCTCCACTTT
CASSLQLANSPLHF
>-|TRBV13|once|TRBJ1-4
TGTGCCAGCAGCGCCGGGCTTGGGGCAACTAATGAAAAACTGTTTTTT
CASSAGLGATNEKLFF
>-|TRBV12-5|-|TRBJ1-1
TGTGCTAGTGGTTCGGACGGTATCACGAACACTGAAGCTTTCTTT
CASGSDGITNTEAFF
>TRBD1|TRBV27|-|TRBJ2-7
TGTGCCAGCAGTTTGCAGGGGGCGAGTGAGCAGTACTTC
CASSLQGASEQYF
>-|TRBV15|-|TRBJ1-5
TGTGCCACCAGCAGGGGGGAGAGGGTAATTAGCAATCAGCCCCAGCATTTT
CATSRGERVISNQPQHF
>-|TRBV21-1|-|TRBJ2-5
TGTGCCAGCAGCGTAAGCGGACTAGCGGCGACCCAAGAGACCCAGTACTTC
CASSVSGLAATQETQYF
>-|TRBV29-1|-|TRBJ2-1
TGCAGCGTTCTCCCCAAGGGGTCAGGGAGCAATGAGCAGTTCTTC
CSVLPKGSGSNEQFF
>-|TRBV5-4|-|TRBJ1-4
TGTGCCAGCAGCTTAGGACCCGGGGGAACTAATGAAAAACTGTTTTTT
CASSLGPGGTNEKLFF
>-|TRBV18|-|TRBJ2-7
TGTGCCAGCTCACCAGAGTCGACTGCCTACGAGCAGTACTTC
CASSPESTAYEQYF
>-|TRBV19|-|TRBJ1-1
TGTGCCAGTAGTATAGGGAGCCGGGCGGGGATGAACACTGAAGCTTTCTTT
CASSIGSRAGMNTEAFF
>-|TRBV4-1|-|TRBJ1-5
TGCGCCAGCAGCCCCGCGGACAGACTTTATCAGCCCCAGCATTTT
CASSPADRLYQPQHF